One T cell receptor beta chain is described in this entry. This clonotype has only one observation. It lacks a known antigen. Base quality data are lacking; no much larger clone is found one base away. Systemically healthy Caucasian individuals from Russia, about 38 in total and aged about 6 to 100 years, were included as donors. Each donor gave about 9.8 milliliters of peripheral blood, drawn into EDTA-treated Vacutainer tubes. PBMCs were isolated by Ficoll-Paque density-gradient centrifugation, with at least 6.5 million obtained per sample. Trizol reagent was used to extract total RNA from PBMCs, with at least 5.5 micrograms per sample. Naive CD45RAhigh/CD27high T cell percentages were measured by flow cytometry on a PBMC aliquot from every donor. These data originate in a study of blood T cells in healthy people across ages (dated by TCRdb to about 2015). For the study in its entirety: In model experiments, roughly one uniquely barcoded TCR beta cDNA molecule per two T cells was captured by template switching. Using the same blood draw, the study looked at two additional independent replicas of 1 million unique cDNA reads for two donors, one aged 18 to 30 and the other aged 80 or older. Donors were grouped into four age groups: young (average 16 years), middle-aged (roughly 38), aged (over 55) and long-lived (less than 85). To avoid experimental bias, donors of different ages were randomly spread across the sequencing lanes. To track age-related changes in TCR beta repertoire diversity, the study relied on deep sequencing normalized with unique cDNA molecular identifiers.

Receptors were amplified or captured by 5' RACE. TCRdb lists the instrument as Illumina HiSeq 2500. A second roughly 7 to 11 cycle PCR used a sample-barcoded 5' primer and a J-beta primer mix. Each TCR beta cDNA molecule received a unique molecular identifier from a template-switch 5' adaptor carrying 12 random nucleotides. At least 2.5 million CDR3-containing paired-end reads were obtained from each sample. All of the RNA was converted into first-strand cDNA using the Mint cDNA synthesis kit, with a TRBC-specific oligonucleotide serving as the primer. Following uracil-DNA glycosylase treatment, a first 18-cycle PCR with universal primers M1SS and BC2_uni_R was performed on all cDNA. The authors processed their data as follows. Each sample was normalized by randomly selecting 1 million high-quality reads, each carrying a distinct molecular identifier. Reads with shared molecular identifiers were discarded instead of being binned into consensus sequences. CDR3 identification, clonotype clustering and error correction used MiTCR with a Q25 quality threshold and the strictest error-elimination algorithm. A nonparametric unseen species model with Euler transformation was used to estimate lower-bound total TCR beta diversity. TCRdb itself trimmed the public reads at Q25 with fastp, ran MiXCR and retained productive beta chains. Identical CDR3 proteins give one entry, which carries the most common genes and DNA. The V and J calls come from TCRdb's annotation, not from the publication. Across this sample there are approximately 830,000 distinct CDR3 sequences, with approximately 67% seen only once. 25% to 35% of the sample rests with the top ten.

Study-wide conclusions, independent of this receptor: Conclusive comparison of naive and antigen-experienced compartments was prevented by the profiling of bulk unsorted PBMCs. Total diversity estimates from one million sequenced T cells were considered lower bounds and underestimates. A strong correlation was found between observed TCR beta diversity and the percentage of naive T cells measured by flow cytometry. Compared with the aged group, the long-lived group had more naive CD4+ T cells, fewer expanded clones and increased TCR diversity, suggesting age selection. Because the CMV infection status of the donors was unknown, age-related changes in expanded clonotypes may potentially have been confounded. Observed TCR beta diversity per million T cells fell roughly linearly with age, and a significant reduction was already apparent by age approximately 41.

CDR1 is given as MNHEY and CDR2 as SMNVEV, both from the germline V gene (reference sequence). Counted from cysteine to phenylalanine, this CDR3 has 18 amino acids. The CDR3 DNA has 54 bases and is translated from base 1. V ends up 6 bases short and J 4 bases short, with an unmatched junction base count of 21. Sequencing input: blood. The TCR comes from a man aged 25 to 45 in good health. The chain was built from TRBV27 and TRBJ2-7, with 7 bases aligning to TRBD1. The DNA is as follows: TGTGCCAGCAGGACCTTAGGAGGAGGCAGGGGGAAACCTTACGAGCAGTACTTC. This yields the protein CASRTLGGGRGKPYEQYF.